The 17 T cell receptor beta chains given below trace back to one sample, sequenced in a study of PD-L1 blockade in urothelial cancer. Some clones are missing from TCRdb's copy, which holds only in-frame ones; the method was immunoSEQ multiplex PCR. Among about 42,000 clones listed, roughly four fifths were seen once. The specimen comprised PBMCs, sampled around atezolizumab (anti-PD-L1) treatment. These receptors all stem from a man aged 65-85 years with urothelial cancer.

The chain carries TRBV20-1 and TRBJ2-1; perhaps TRBD2 as D (5 bases). From germline, CDR1 is DFQATT and CDR2 SNEGSKA (reference sequence). The CDR3 is 11 residues long. V was pared by 4 bases and J by 6 bases, with 7 bases between. CDR3 region: CSATAGNEQFF. The CDR3 DNA reads TGCAGTGCTACCGCGGGCAATGAGCAGTTCTTC.

This clone was recorded once. The chain has TRBV4-1 and TRBJ1-1; TRBD1 aligns across 7 bases. Trimming took 6 bases from V and 4 from J; bases not matched to a gene: 5. Germline assignment: CDR1 MGHRA and CDR2 YSYEKL. This CDR3 contains 13 residues. CDR3 sequence reads: CASSLRGSTEAFF. The CDR3 coding sequence is TGCGCCAGCAGTCTCAGGGGGAGCACTGAAGCTTTCTTT.

The V call is TRBV28, the J call TRBJ1-5, with TRBD1 identical over 9 bases. The CDR3 extends over 15 amino acids. With 8 bases clipped from V and 3 bases from J, the junction kept 8 bases outside the gene matches. Germline assignment: CDR1 MDHEN and CDR2 SYDVKM. CDR3 amino acids: CASSSGQGNNQPQHF. CDR3 nucleotides: TGTGCCAGCTCCTCGGGACAGGGAAACAATCAGCCCCAGCATTTT.

The genes are TRBV5-4 and TRBJ2-7; D is perhaps TRBD2 (6 bases). Trimming shortened V by 4 bases and J by 5 bases, and 16 bases separated the two germline ends. There are 14 residues in the CDR3. In germline, CDR1 is SGHNT, CDR2 YYREEE (reference sequence). The DNA for the CDR3 is TGTGCCAGCAGCCGTCCGGGACTGGCCGACGAGCAGTACTTC. Translated: CASSRPGLADEQYF.

This chain links TRBV5-4 with TRBJ1-1, with D unclear. Trimming shortened V by 2 bases and J by 4 bases, and 12 bases separated the two germline ends. This CDR3 spans 14 amino acids. CDR1 and CDR2 from the germline V gene are SGHNT and YYREEE (reference sequence). This CDR3 is CASSFVRDSTEAFF. The CDR3 DNA follows: TGTGCCAGCAGCTTTGTCAGAGACTCCACTGAAGCTTTCTTT.

The CDR3 sequence: CASSFYGELFF. The CDR3 bases are TGTGCCAGCAGTTTCTACGGGGAGCTGTTTTTT. The chain joins TRBV6-5 to TRBJ2-2; D ambiguous. The CDR3 has 11 amino acids. V lost 4 bases and J lost 7, with 4 bases in between. CDR1 is MNHEY and CDR2 is SVGAGI in the germline V gene.

The chain employs TRBV18 and TRBJ2-1; D possibly corresponds to TRBD2 (8 bases). V lost 2 bases and J 7 bases, leaving 18 bases between the germline ends. The CDR3 runs 16 residues. Germline lookup yields CDR1 KGHSH and CDR2 LQKENI. The CDR3 loop is CASSPITGQRGNEQFF. CDR3 coding DNA: TGTGCCAGCTCACCAATTACGGGACAGCGGGGGAATGAGCAGTTCTTC.

The chain is built from TRBV19 and TRBJ2-2, with 9 bases matching TRBD2. V shed 7 bases, J shed 1 base, and the junction held 4 bases outside the gene matches. This CDR3 contains 15 residues. The germline CDR1 and CDR2 sequences are LNHDA and SQIVND (reference sequence). CDR3: CASTELAGNTGELFF. CDR3 bases: TGTGCCAGTACCGAACTAGCGGGGAACACCGGGGAGCTGTTTTTT.

V usage is TRBV19 and J usage is TRBJ1-2; 7 bases fit TRBD1. Germline CDR1 and CDR2: LNHDA and SQIVND (reference sequence). The V gene end was trimmed by 5 bases and the J gene end by 6 bases; junction bases not matched to a gene: 12. The CDR3 sequence is 15 residues long. As DNA, the CDR3 is TGTGCCAGTAGTCCTTTGGTGGGGACAGCGGATGGCTACACCTTC. Translated, it gives CASSPLVGTADGYTF.

The chain carries TRBV28 and TRBJ2-2, with 7 bases aligning to TRBD2. The V gene's germline CDR1 is MDHEN and CDR2 SYDVKM. The V and J ends lost 7 bases and 5 bases, in that order; junction bases with no gene match: 7. The CDR3 covers 14 residues. For the CDR3, the DNA is TGTGCCAGCAAGCAGGGAGGGAGTACCGGGGAGCTGTTTTTT. Encoded protein: CASKQGGSTGELFF.

The chain combines TRBV6-4 with TRBJ2-6; 7 nucleotides agree with TRBD1. This CDR3 contains 15 residues. Germline V gene data show CDR1 as MRHNA and CDR2 as SNTAGT. With 3 bases clipped from V and 2 bases from J, the junction kept 1 base outside the gene matches. CDR3 amino acids: CASSETGTGANVLTF. The CDR3 coding sequence is TGTGCCAGCAGTGAGACAGGGACTGGGGCCAACGTCCTGACTTTC.

The chain couples TRBV4-3 to TRBJ2-5; D gene unclear. This CDR3 contains 13 residues. Germline assignment: CDR1 LGHNA and CDR2 YSLEER. V dropped 1 base and J dropped 5 bases, with 8 bases sitting between them. CDR3 amino acids: CASSQVAYETQYF. The DNA of the CDR3 is TGCGCCAGCAGCCAAGTAGCCTACGAGACCCAGTACTTC.

The genes are TRBV7-3 and TRBJ2-2; no definite D call. The V end was cut by 4 bases, the J end by 6 bases, with 6 bases between. The CDR3 is 12 amino acids. CDR1 is SGHTA and CDR2 is FQGTGA in the germline V gene. CDR3 nucleotides: TGTGCCAGCAGCTCCTCGGCCGGGGAGCTGTTTTTT. It yields the protein CASSSSAGELFF. The full variable domain, completed using reference TRBV7-3 and TRBJ2-2, is GAGVSQTPSNKVTEKGKYVELRCDPISGHTALYWYRQSLGQGPEFLIYFQGTGAADDSGLPNDRFFAVRPEGSVSTLKIQRTERGDSAVYLCASSSSAGELFFGEGSRLTVL.

The chain has TRBV7-2 and TRBJ2-1; 13 positions agree with TRBD2. Germline values: CDR1 SGHTA, CDR2 FQGNSA. The CDR3 extends over 15 amino acids. V shed 5 bases, J shed 6 bases, and the junction held 4 bases outside the gene matches. The CDR3 nucleotides read TGTGCCAGCAGCGGGGGACTAGCGGGAACCAATGAGCAGTTCTTC. Translated, it gives CASSGGLAGTNEQFF. The full variable domain, rest sourced from reference TRBV7-2 and TRBJ2-1, is GAGVSQSPSNKVTEKGKDVELRCDPISGHTALYWYRQSLGQGLEFLIYFQGNSAPDKSGLPSDRFSAERTGGSVSTLTIQRTQQEDSAVYLCASSGGLAGTNEQFFGPGTRLTVL.

The rearrangement uses TRBV5-1 and TRBJ1-3; D remains unclear. V dropped 4 bases and J dropped 2 bases, with 13 bases sitting between them. The CDR3 has 15 residues. Germline loops: CDR1 SGHRS, CDR2 YFSETQ. CDR3 sequence: CASSPAAAAGNTIYF. The CDR3, as DNA: TGCGCCAGCAGCCCTGCCGCCGCAGCTGGAAACACCATATATTTT.

The chain couples TRBV28 to TRBJ2-7, with D tentatively TRBD1 (5 bases). This CDR3 has 18 amino acids. CDR1 and CDR2 (germline): MDHEN, SYDVKM. Deletions cut 6 bases from V and 3 bases from J, with 27 bases between. The DNA of the CDR3 is TGTGCCAGCAGCCCAACCGTGGCCCACTGGGGCTTGAACTACGAGCAGTACTTC. Amino acids: CASSPTVAHWGLNYEQYF.

CDR3 loop: CASSPEVGSLKTQYF. The CDR3 DNA is TGCGCCAGCAGCCCGGAGGTGGGTAGCTTGAAGACCCAGTACTTC. The chain joins TRBV5-1 to TRBJ2-5; weak D call: TRBD2 (5 bases). V was shortened by 4 bases and J by 6 bases, with 19 bases between the two germline ends. CDR3 size: 15 residues. Germline CDR1 and CDR2: SGHRS and YFSETQ.